The 2 T cell receptor beta chains reported below all come from one sample, sequenced in a study of a mutant IDH1 vaccine in newly diagnosed glioma. Indicated time point: week 5, during vaccination. Vaccination comprised doses that each held 300 ug of mutant IDH1 20-mer peptide, plus topical imiquimod. Antigens of these TCRs are unknown. Assay: immunoSEQ multiplex PCR; the TCRdb copy retains only in-frame clones and omits some. The sample lists fewer than 30,000 clones, 75% to 80% occurring once. The material was PBMCs, obtained from a glioma patient whose treatment included an IDH1 peptide vaccine. All receptors derive from a man aged 35-49 years with glioma.

This clone was detected only once. This sequence joins TRBV7-6 and TRBJ2-7; no firm D call. The CDR3 is made up of 14 amino acids. V lost 7 bases and J 0 bases, leaving 13 bases between the germline ends. Germline values: CDR1 SGHVS, CDR2 FNYEAQ. CDR3 amino acids: CASKISPTSYEQYF. The CDR3 nucleotides read TGTGCCAGCAAAATAAGTCCAACCTCCTACGAGCAGTACTTC.

This chain links TRBV7-8 with TRBJ2-7; 8 bases agree with TRBD2. V lost 5 bases to trimming and J lost 2 bases; unmatched junction nucleotides: 5. CDR1 and CDR2 (germline): SGHVS, FQNEAQ. This CDR3 has 14 residues. The CDR3 nucleotides are TGTGCCAGCAGCACAAGGACTAGCACCTACGAGCAGTACTTC. Translated, it gives CASSTRTSTYEQYF.